The 8 T cell receptor beta chains presented below share a single source sample, sequenced in a study of Ad26.COV2.S vaccination and SARS-CoV-2 variants. Treatment given: about 20 received Ad26.COV2.S at low or high dose, single or two shots; roughly five received placebo; per-sample allocation not given. The samples were gathered on day 63 after the first injection of vaccine or placebo. Only in-frame clones appear in the TCRdb table, and some are missing; sequencing was by immunoSEQ multiplex PCR. This table has hundreds of thousands of clones, 65% to 90% appearing once. The sample consisted of peripheral blood, taken in a trial of Ad26.COV2.S vaccine versus placebo. The receptor source for this set is a person aged 18-65 years who received the Ad26.COV2.S COVID-19 vaccine or a placebo.

This chain joins TRBV12-3 or TRBV12-4 and TRBJ2-7; 7 positions match TRBD1. V gave up 6 bases and J gave up 3 bases; unmatched junction bases: 5. The CDR3 extends over 13 amino acids. This CDR3 reads CASSFSGGYEQYF. Written as DNA, the CDR3 is TGTGCCAGCAGCTTTTCAGGGGGCTACGAGCAGTACTTC.

The J gene is TRBJ2-3, the V gene TRBV9; TRBD1 aligns across 8 bases. V lost 4 bases and J lost 2; bases outside the gene matches: 6. The CDR3 loop spans 15 amino acids. Germline V gives CDR1 SGDLS, CDR2 YYNGEE. CDR3 sequence reads: CASSLRQGNTDTQYF. CDR3 sequence (DNA): TGTGCCAGCAGCCTAAGACAGGGGAACACAGATACGCAGTATTTT.

The chain couples TRBV25-1 to TRBJ2-7; D might be TRBD1 (5 bases). The germline gives CDR1 MGHDK, CDR2 SYGVNS. Trimming pared 7 bases from V and 1 base from J, leaving 11 bases between. The CDR3 sequence is 13 residues long. CDR3: CASTLSGSYEQYF. The CDR3 nucleotides read TGTGCCAGCACCCTCTCAGGGTCCTACGAGCAGTACTTC.

In this sample, this clone turned up a few times. The genes are TRBV6-5 and TRBJ1-6; D ambiguous. This CDR3 has 15 amino acids. Germline lookup yields CDR1 MNHEY and CDR2 SVGAGI. V was clipped by 2 bases and J by 7 bases, with 12 bases between them. CDR3 sequence: CASSYSMAVNSPLHF. The CDR3, as DNA: TGTGCCAGCAGTTACAGCATGGCAGTCAATTCACCCCTCCACTTT.

The chain employs TRBV28 and TRBJ1-2, with D hard to call. CDR3 length: 12 amino acids. The V gene lost 3 bases and the J gene lost 7 bases, with 9 bases spanning the gap. Germline CDR1 is MDHEN and CDR2 is SYDVKM. Written as DNA, the CDR3 is TGTGCCAGCAGTTTCCGAGTTGGTGGCTACACCTTC. It specifies CASSFRVGGYTF.

The CDR3 reads CSEGQNQETQYF. The CDR3 coding sequence is TGCAGCGAAGGACAGAACCAAGAGACCCAGTACTTC. J is TRBJ2-5 and V is TRBV29-1, with D perhaps TRBD1 (6 bases). The CDR3 sequence is 12 residues long. CDR1 SQVTM and CDR2 ANQGSEA come from the germline V gene. Trimming shortened V by 7 bases and J by 0 bases, and 9 bases separated the two germline ends.

The chain couples TRBV12-3 or TRBV12-4 to TRBJ1-1; no reliable D call. The CDR3 has 13 amino acids. The V and J ends lost 3 bases and 5 bases respectively, with 10 bases between them. The CDR3 DNA reads as TGTGCCAGCAGTTTTGAAAGGGCTACTGAAGCTTTCTTT. Encoded protein: CASSFERATEAFF.

V usage is TRBV27 and J usage is TRBJ2-5; possibly TRBD1 or TRBD2 for D (5 bases each). V lost 4 bases and J 0 bases, leaving 6 bases between the germline ends. This CDR3 has 13 amino acids. Germline CDR1 is MNHEY and CDR2 is SMNVEV (reference sequence). Written as DNA, the CDR3 is TGTGCCAGCAGTTGGGGGTACCAAGAGACCCAGTACTTC. As protein: CASSWGYQETQYF.